The 20 T cell receptor beta chains listed next were all sequenced from one sample in a study of shared clonotypes between healthy human individuals. Only in-frame clones appear in the TCRdb table, and some are missing; sequencing was by immunoSEQ multiplex PCR. The sample holds 2 million or so clones, about 95% seen once. As defined, naive CD8 cells were CD45RO-negative and positively selected for CCR7, with terminally differentiated effector memory CD45RA+ cells excluded. Sequencing was done on a sample of naive CD8+ T cells sorted from blood. All receptors come from a man aged 18 to 29 in good health.

The V gene is TRBV29-1, the J gene TRBJ2-1, with 8 bases identical to TRBD1. Germline values: CDR1 SQVTM, CDR2 ANQGSEA. V shed 5 bases, J shed 5 bases, and the junction held 2 bases outside the gene matches. The CDR3 spans 12 residues. CDR3 DNA: TGCAGCGTTCGGACAGGGCACAATGAGCAGTTCTTC. Its translation is CSVRTGHNEQFF.

A note on this clone: At the DNA level, this CDR3 is encoded by other sequences in the same sample as well. V gene TRBV4-1 combines with J gene TRBJ2-7; no firm D call. The V gene's germline CDR1 is MGHRA and CDR2 YSYEKL. V lost 4 bases to trimming and J lost 2 bases, with 9 bases between them. This CDR3 is built from 13 residues. The CDR3 loop is CASSPTRTYEQYF. As DNA, the CDR3 is TGCGCCAGCAGCCCCACCCGGACCTACGAGCAGTACTTC.

The table lists this clone with a few counts. This sequence joins TRBV11-2 and TRBJ2-7, with D hard to call. From germline, CDR1 is SGHAT and CDR2 FQNNGV. This CDR3 contains 12 residues. The V and J ends lost 4 bases and 3 bases respectively, with 7 bases between them. This CDR3 is CASSSPDYEQYF. CDR3 DNA sequence: TGTGCCAGCAGCTCCCCCGACTACGAGCAGTACTTC.

This chain connects TRBV7-6 to TRBJ2-3; a possible D gene is TRBD2 (5 bases). Germline CDR1 reads SGHVS; CDR2 reads FNYEAQ. Trimming shortened V by 0 bases and J by 3 bases, and 10 bases separated the two germline ends. The CDR3 length is 15 residues. CDR3 bases: TGTGCCAGCAGCTTAGCCCCACTAGAAACAGATACGCAGTATTTT. Its protein is CASSLAPLETDTQYF.

J is TRBJ1-2 and V is TRBV15; D not certain. CDR3 length equals 14 residues. Germline CDR1 and CDR2: LNHNV and YYDKDF (reference sequence). V lost 1 base and J lost 8, with 14 bases in between. The CDR3 DNA reads as TGTGCCACCAGCAGAGTACCCGGACCCGGCGGCTACACCTTC. Translation gives CATSRVPGPGGYTF.

V is TRBV7-6 and J is TRBJ2-5, with D possibly TRBD1 on 6 matching bases. Trimming removed 5 bases from V and 5 bases from J, with 12 bases in between. Germline CDR1 and CDR2: SGHVS and FNYEAQ. The length of the CDR3 is 13 residues. DNA for the CDR3: TGTGCCAGCAGCACAAACAGGGCGGAGACCCAGTACTTC. Amino acid sequence: CASSTNRAETQYF.

V is TRBV7-9 and J is TRBJ2-4, with D perhaps TRBD2 (6 bases). The germline V gene has CDR1 SEHNR and CDR2 FQNEAQ (reference sequence). The length of the CDR3 is 16 residues. Trimming stripped 5 bases from V and 4 bases from J, with 18 bases between. The CDR3 DNA reads TGTGCCAGCAGCCCATTGGGAGAGGGACTGAAAAACATTCAGTACTTC. It is translated as CASSPLGEGLKNIQYF.

This chain uses TRBV27 with TRBJ2-2; D is perhaps TRBD1 (6 bases). CDR3 length: 15 residues. Trimming stripped 4 bases from V and 5 bases from J, with 14 bases between. The germline V gene encodes CDR1 MNHEY and CDR2 SMNVEV (reference sequence). Written as DNA, the CDR3 is TGTGCCAGCAGTTCGGGACAACCAAAAACCGGGGAGCTGTTTTTT. Its protein is CASSSGQPKTGELFF.

The chain uses TRBV7-9 and TRBJ2-3; weak D call: TRBD1 (6 bases). The CDR3 is made up of 17 amino acids. The germline CDR1 and CDR2 sequences are SEHNR and FQNEAQ (reference sequence). Deletions cut 0 bases from V and 0 bases from J, with 13 bases between. The CDR3 here is CASSLADTGSSTDTQYF. In nucleotides, the CDR3 is TGTGCCAGCAGCTTAGCGGATACAGGGTCTAGCACAGATACGCAGTATTTT. Full variable domain (remainder filled in from reference TRBV7-9 and TRBJ2-3): DTGVSQNPRHKITKRGQNVTFRCDPISEHNRLYWYRQTLGQGPEFLTYFQNEAQLEKSRLLSDRFSAERPKGSFSTLEIQRTEQGDSAMYLCASSLADTGSSTDTQYFGPGTRLTVL.

The V gene is TRBV12-5, the J gene TRBJ2-1; 10 bases map to TRBD1. This CDR3 has 15 amino acids. Germline lookup yields CDR1 LGHNT and CDR2 FRNRAP. The V and J ends lost 1 base and 4 bases, in that order; junction bases with no gene match: 1. This CDR3 is CASGLGDRGYNEQFF. The CDR3 DNA is TGTGCTAGTGGTTTGGGGGACAGGGGTTACAATGAGCAGTTCTTC.

The gene calls are TRBV27 and TRBJ2-7; D unresolved. The CDR3 consists of 13 residues. V lost 1 base, J lost 5 bases, and 9 bases lay in between. Germline lookup yields CDR1 MNHEY and CDR2 SMNVEV (reference sequence). CDR3 in amino acids: CASSLLGNHEQYF. The CDR3 DNA follows: TGTGCCAGCAGTTTATTGGGTAATCACGAGCAGTACTTC.

This chain links TRBV6-5 with TRBJ1-3; D is unclear. V dropped 4 bases and J dropped 4 bases, with 14 bases sitting between them. The germline V gene has CDR1 MNHEY and CDR2 SVGAGI. The CDR3 totals 15 residues. The CDR3 region has the DNA TGTGCCAGCAGTTCCGACCTCAGCGGCGGAAACACCATATATTTT. Its translation is CASSSDLSGGNTIYF.

The count of this clone is one. The V gene is TRBV27, the J gene TRBJ2-6; D possibly corresponds to TRBD2 (6 bases). The CDR3 loop spans 16 amino acids. The V end was cut by 7 bases, the J end by 2 bases, with 15 bases between. Germline V lookup: CDR1 MNHEY, CDR2 SMNVEV (reference sequence). CDR3 region: CASTIMWGAGANVLTF. As DNA, the CDR3 is TGTGCCAGCACGATAATGTGGGGGGCTGGGGCCAACGTCCTGACTTTC.

CDR3 in amino acids: CASSLVDREYSYEQYF. Here the CDR3 DNA reads TGTGCCAGCAGCTTAGTAGACAGGGAATACTCCTACGAGCAGTACTTC. The genes are TRBV7-9 and TRBJ2-7; TRBD1 matches 7 bases. The CDR3 runs 16 residues. Trimming took 1 base from V and 0 from J; bases not matched to a gene: 6. Germline lookup yields CDR1 SEHNR and CDR2 FQNEAQ (reference sequence).

A remark on this clone: Other DNA sequences in the same sample also yield this CDR3. This CDR3 is CASSIEGPEAFF. The CDR3 DNA follows: TGTGCCAGTAGTATAGAAGGCCCTGAAGCTTTCTTT. The V gene is TRBV19, the J gene TRBJ1-1; the D is unclear. Germline CDR1 LNHDA, CDR2 SQIVND (reference sequence). Trimming pared 0 bases from V and 6 bases from J, leaving 5 bases between. The CDR3 totals 12 residues.

The V and J genes are TRBV27 and TRBJ2-2, with 8 bases lining up with TRBD2. Germline trimming cut 7 bases from V and 0 bases from J; bases unmatched to any gene: 10. The CDR3 loop spans 17 amino acids. CDR1 MNHEY and CDR2 SMNVEV come from the germline V gene (reference sequence). For the CDR3, the DNA is TGTGCCAGCACCCGTAGCGGGGCGATTTCGAACACCGGGGAGCTGTTTTTT. Its translation is CASTRSGAISNTGELFF.

On this clone itself: This specimen includes other DNA sequences encoding the same CDR3. The chain joins TRBV27 to TRBJ2-1, with 9 bases matching TRBD2. Trimming cost V 3 bases and J 4 bases; bases outside gene matches: 1. The CDR3 loop spans 14 amino acids. CDR1 and CDR2 (germline): MNHEY, SMNVEV (reference sequence). The CDR3 DNA is TGTGCCAGCAGTTTTAGCGGGAGTTACAATGAGCAGTTCTTC. This sequence encodes CASSFSGSYNEQFF.

The chain uses TRBV5-6 and TRBJ1-1; D might be TRBD1 (6 bases). Germline V gene lookup returns CDR1 SGHDT and CDR2 YYEEEE. This CDR3 contains 14 residues. The V gene lost 3 bases and the J gene lost 4 bases, with 13 bases spanning the gap. The DNA for the CDR3 is TGTGCCAGCAGCTACAGGGAAGGCGGCACTGAAGCTTTCTTT. This sequence encodes CASSYREGGTEAFF.

J is TRBJ1-4 and V is TRBV28; possibly TRBD1 for D (6 bases). The V end lost 1 base, the J end lost 7 bases, and 13 bases lay between the germline ends. Germline CDR1 reads MDHEN; CDR2 reads SYDVKM. This CDR3 has 15 residues. Written as DNA, the CDR3 is TGTGCCAGCAGTTTATTAAGGGGGGTCGCTGAAAAACTGTTTTTT. Amino acids: CASSLLRGVAEKLFF.

The V and J genes are TRBV7-9 and TRBJ2-4, with D perhaps TRBD2 (6 bases). This CDR3 region has 18 residues. CDR1 and CDR2 from the germline V gene are SEHNR and FQNEAQ (reference sequence). Trimming removed 7 bases at V and 4 bases at J, with 26 bases between. The CDR3 DNA reads TGTGCCAGCATTCCGATCCCGGGGGAGGCCCCAAAGAAAAACATTCAGTACTTC. Protein product: CASIPIPGEAPKKNIQYF.